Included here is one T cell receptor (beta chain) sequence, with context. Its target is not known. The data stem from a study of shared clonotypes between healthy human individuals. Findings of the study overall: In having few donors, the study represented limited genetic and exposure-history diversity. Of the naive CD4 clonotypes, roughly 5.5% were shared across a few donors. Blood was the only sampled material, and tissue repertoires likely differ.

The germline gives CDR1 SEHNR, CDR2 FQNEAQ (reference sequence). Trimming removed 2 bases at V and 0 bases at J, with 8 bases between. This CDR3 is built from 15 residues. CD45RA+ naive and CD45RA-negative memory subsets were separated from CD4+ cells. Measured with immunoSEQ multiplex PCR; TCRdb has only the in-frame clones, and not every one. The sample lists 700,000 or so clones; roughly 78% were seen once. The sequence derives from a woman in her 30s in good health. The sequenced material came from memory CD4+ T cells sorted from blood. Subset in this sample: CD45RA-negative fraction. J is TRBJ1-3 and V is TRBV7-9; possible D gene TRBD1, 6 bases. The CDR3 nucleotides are TGTGCCAGCAGCTTACGGGACAACTCTGGAAACACCATATATTTT. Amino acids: CASSLRDNSGNTIYF.